The 2 T cell receptor beta chains presented below share a single source sample, sequenced in a study of blood T cell repertoires in COVID-19. TCRdb's copy holds only in-frame clones and misses some; the assay was immunoSEQ multiplex PCR. This table holds about 95,000 clones, about nine tenths found once. The sample taken for sequencing was peripheral blood. Receptors originate from a woman between 65 and 79 years old with acute or convalescent COVID-19.

This chain uses TRBV7-8 with TRBJ1-6; 12 positions agree with TRBD1. Germline trimming cut 4 bases from V and 3 bases from J; bases unmatched to any gene: 7. The CDR3 runs to 18 residues. Germline loops: CDR1 SGHVS, CDR2 FQNEAQ. DNA of the CDR3: TGTGCCAGCAGCTCGGGACAGGGGGCAGATTTCTATAATTCACCCCTCCACTTT. Its protein product is CASSSGQGADFYNSPLHF. Complete variable domain (other parts from reference TRBV7-8 and TRBJ1-6): GAGVSQSPRYKVAKRGQDVALRCDPISGHVSLFWYQQALGQGPEFLTYFQNEAQLDKSGLPSDRFFAERPEGSVSTLKIQRTQQEDSAVYLCASSSGQGADFYNSPLHFGNGTRLTVT.

The chain links TRBV5-1 to TRBJ1-3, with 7 bases identical to TRBD1. The CDR3 is 16 residues long. The V and J ends lost 3 bases and 0 bases, in that order; junction bases with no gene match: 6. Germline V CDR1 and CDR2: SGHRS, YFSETQ. CDR3 nucleotides: TGCGCCAGCAGCTCGACAGGGCAGCTCTCTGGAAACACCATATATTTT. Its translation: CASSSTGQLSGNTIYF. Looking up the rest from reference TRBV5-1 and TRBJ1-3 gives the full variable domain: KAGVTQTPRYLIKTRGQQVTLSCSPISGHRSVSWYQQTPGQGLQFLFEYFSETQRNKGNFPGRFSGRQFSNSRSEMNVSTLELGDSALYLCASSSTGQLSGNTIYFGEGSWLTVV.